This T cell receptor (beta chain) was sequenced in a study of regulatory T cells in long-lasting Graves disease (dated by TCRdb to the early 2020s). Study-level background: Antithyroid drugs had been taken for less than 3 months by newly diagnosed Graves' disease patients. TCR sequencing covered 13 persistent and 20 or so newly diagnosed Graves' disease patients, around 33 samples in total. The study was registered as a clinical trial and conducted in China. Patients with persistent Graves' disease were compared with patients with newly diagnosed Graves' disease using TCR sequencing and RNA sequencing of peripheral blood.

This clonotype showed up many times. There is no known antigen for this receptor. No per-base quality is available; no much larger clone lies one base away. Receptor amplification or capture employed multiplex PCR. The instrument was an Illumina HiSeq 4000. TCR beta libraries were built with iRepertoire HTBI primers and Arm-PCR amplification of CDR3 regions. Gel purification was performed on PCR products prior to sequencing. Concerning the study's data processing: A total of 62 TRBV and 14 TRBJ segments were identified across samples and were used for gene usage analysis of CDR3 amino acid clonotypes. COPE and FqMerger were used to merge filtered high-quality paired reads into contigs. BLAST was used to align contigs to IMGT TRBV, TRBD and TRBJ reference genes, and CDR3 was defined according to IMGT. Any clonotype with a frequency above 0.1% was classified as a highly expanded clone. Shannon entropy served as the measure of repertoire diversity, while the Gini coefficient captured V-J evenness. A clonotype was considered public if more than one individual shared it. TCRdb cleaned the public reads at Q25 with fastp, built clones with MiXCR and kept in-frame beta chains. Records with the same CDR3 protein are collapsed into one entry carrying the most frequent genes and DNA. V and J calls and clone size were set by TCRdb, not the authors. The sample data list around 250,000 distinct CDR3 sequences, and 15% to 20% of these were observed just once. Around 13% of the sample comes from the top ten.

Reading the label with the study, this specimen's time point is: newly diagnosed GD, antithyroid drugs for less than 3 months. RNA was extracted from PBMCs in TRIzol for both TCR sequencing and RNA sequencing. The diagnosis of Graves' disease was made according to American Thyroid Association guidelines. Recruitment of patients was carried out at an endocrinology department in Xi'an, China. From each patient, about 8.9 milliliters of peripheral blood was collected into an EDTA anticoagulant tube. PBMCs were isolated by Ficoll Paque Plus density gradient separation without further T cell sorting. An Agilent 2100 Bioanalyzer and agarose gel were used to check RNA quality, and a NanoDrop 2000 was used to measure RNA concentration. General conclusions and limits of the study: The authors noted that the small sample size was a limitation that may lower accuracy. Persistent patients shared more public clonotypes among themselves (approximately 2,500) than newly diagnosed patients did (approximately 870). Sequencing and analysis were limited to the TCR beta chain. Peripheral blood alone was examined, since thyroid tissue, which constituted the primary lesion, could not be accessed. Compared with newly diagnosed patients, persistent Graves' disease patients had lower TCR Shannon entropy and fewer highly expanded clones, which suggests clonal expansion.

These data also formed part of another study, on T cells in Graves' hyperthyroidism and ophthalmopathy. The second source states: A patient counted as having stable Graves' hyperthyroidism if no progression to ophthalmopathy occurred over 18 months of follow-up. Hyperthyroidism patients were aged 18 to 65 years and newly diagnosed, with disease duration of less than 2 months. Patients with uncontrolled infections, other autoimmune diseases, pregnancy or lactation were excluded. Clinical symptoms, serum thyroxine and TRAb, thyroid ultrasound, and orbital computed tomography formed the basis for the diagnoses. The first round of RT-PCR for the TCR CDR3 was performed with the HTBI primer set and the Qiagen OneStep RT-PCR kit. Blood samples also contained most of the expanded thyroid clonotypes (frequency above 0.001), which suggests that blood repertoires may reflect thyroid immune responses. Ophthalmopathy was separated from stable hyperthyroidism by a 13 V-J signature model, with around 88% sensitivity and about 81% specificity obtained in cross-validation and 80%/75% obtained in testing. During validation, the model predicted progression to ophthalmopathy a median of roughly 7.1 months ahead of onset, with roughly 65% sensitivity and 72% to 85% specificity. To identify TCR V-J signatures that set the groups apart, the researchers used a discovery cohort of approximately 98 patients, made up of under 45 with Graves' ophthalmopathy and around 58 with stable Graves' hyperthyroidism. Prospective prediction of ophthalmopathy was tested in an independent validation cohort of some 19 hyperthyroidism patients and 17 patients who later progressed to ophthalmopathy. The 100 or so discovery patients were randomly split 7:3 into training and test sets. Thyroid tissue and blood T-cell repertoires from about 6 Graves' hyperthyroidism patients were also compared in the study. After sampling, hyperthyroidism patients received methimazole starting at 30 mg daily, and ophthalmopathy patients received high-dose intravenous methylprednisolone. Libraries were constructed in a second round of multiplex PCR, after which size selection and purification were performed. The libraries were sequenced on an Illumina HiSeq2000 using paired-end 100 bp reads. SOAPnuke was used to process the raw data, removing reads that contained adapters or uncalled bases, had a mean Phred below 15, or lacked an exact match to the constant primer or identifier. High-quality paired reads were merged using COPE v1.2.5, and each unique nucleotide sequence was defined as a clonotype. Clonotypes were aligned to IMGT TRBV, TRBD and TRBJ reference segments using MiTCR v1.1. Only V-J combinations with frequency above 0.0001, covering 99% to 99.2% of repertoires, were analysed. The TCS score was defined as the ratio of F50 (clonal expansion) to E x V (chaos), calculated using BLOSUM62-based TCRdist between CDR3 peptides within each V-J. Welch's t-statistics and random forest reduced fewer than 550 V-J features to roughly 13, which were used in a naive Bayes classifier (R e1071). Sample size was not statistically predetermined, and investigators were not blinded to group allocation. The paper describes TCR Vbeta CDR3 sequencing of 135 peripheral blood samples, made up of around 41 ophthalmopathy patients, approximately 76 hyperthyroidism patients and 17 progressor patients.

Sequences were derived from peripheral blood mononuclear cells (PBMCs), sampled at new diagnosis, from a patient treated with antithyroid drugs. The source of this sequence is a woman in her 30s with Graves disease. Donor details come from another sample of the same person, matched by shared clones.

The CDR3 protein is CASSLRNSNQPQHF. The DNA sequence is given as TGTGCCAGCAGTCTGAGGAATAGCAATCAGCCCCAGCATTTT. This chain joins TRBV2 to TRBJ1-5; no D gene is confidently identified. From its cysteine to its phenylalanine, the CDR3 spans 14 amino acids. The kept DNA is CDR3 alone, 42 bases in frame from the first base. Relative to germline, V is 5 bases shorter and J is 0 bases shorter, with 8 bases between their ends. Looking up the germline V gene yields CDR1 SNHLY and CDR2 FYNNEI. Full variable domain (CDR3 extended with the reference TRBV2 and TRBJ1-5 proteins): EPEVTQTPSHQVTQMGQEVILRCVPISNHLYFYWYRQILGQKVEFLVSFYNNEISEKSEIFDDQFSVERPDGSNFTLKIRSTKLEDSAMYFCASSLRNSNQPQHFGDGTRLSIL.